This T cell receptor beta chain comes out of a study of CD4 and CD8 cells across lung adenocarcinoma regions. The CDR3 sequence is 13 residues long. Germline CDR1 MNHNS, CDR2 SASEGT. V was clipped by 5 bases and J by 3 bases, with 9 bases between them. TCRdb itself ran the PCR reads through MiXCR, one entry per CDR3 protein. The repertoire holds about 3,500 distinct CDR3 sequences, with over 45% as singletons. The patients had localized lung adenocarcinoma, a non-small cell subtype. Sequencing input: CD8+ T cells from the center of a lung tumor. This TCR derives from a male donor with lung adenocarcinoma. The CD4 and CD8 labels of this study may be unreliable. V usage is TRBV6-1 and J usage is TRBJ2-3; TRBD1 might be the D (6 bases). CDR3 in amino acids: CASSQQGTDTQYF. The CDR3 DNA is TGTGCCAGCAGTCAACAGGGTACAGATACGCAGTATTTT.